A single TCR beta chain is shown here with its context. Measured with immunoSEQ multiplex PCR; TCRdb has only the in-frame clones, and not every one. The data hold around 24,000 clones, with over 70% observed a single time. This entry comes from a study of radiotherapy plus CTLA-4 blockade in lung cancer. The source of this sequence is a human donor with non-small cell lung cancer who had stable disease on radiotherapy plus ipilimumab. The sequencing here drew on peripheral blood, taken from a patient treated with radiotherapy plus ipilimumab.

CDR3 residues: CAWEQGNEQYF. The CDR3 DNA follows: TGTGCCTGGGAACAGGGGAACGAGCAGTACTTC. The chain has TRBV30 and TRBJ2-7; 7 bases are a match to TRBD1. V shed 5 bases, J shed 5 bases, and the junction held 3 bases outside the gene matches. The germline V gene has CDR1 GTSNPN and CDR2 SVGIG (reference sequence). The CDR3 has 11 amino acids. The full variable domain, in which reference TRBV30 and TRBJ2-7 provide the parts outside the CDR3, is SQTIHQWPATLVQPVGSPLSLECTVEGTSNPNLYWYRQAAGRGLQLLFYSVGIGQISSEVPQNLSASRPQDRQFILSSKKLLLSDSGFYLCAWEQGNEQYFGPGTRLTVT.